Listed below are T cell receptor beta chains from one sample, sequenced in a study of blood T cells in healthy people across ages. TCRdb reanalysed the 5' RACE reads using MiXCR and keeps one entry per CDR3 protein. The table includes 600,000 to 850,000 distinct CDR3 sequences, approximately 25% detected once. The sample was also linked to a second study, of T cells of mothers and their children.

Material for sequencing was blood. The receptors derive from a boy between 10 and 17 years old in good health. CDR3s include the opening cysteine and the closing phenylalanine or tryptophan. The order of the fields is CDR3 protein, CDR3 DNA, J gene, clone size, D gene, V gene. A D gene is named only where the DNA matches it firmly. The size of a clone is reported for some rows only, either as once, few or many, or as a class for expanded clones.

CDR3: CASSLDGTAYGYTF
DNA: TGTGCCAGCAGCTTAGACGGGACGGCCTATGGCTACACCTTC
J: TRBJ1-2
size: few
D: NA
V: TRBV7-6

CDR3: CASSTKGTEQFF
DNA: TGTGCCAGCAGCACAAAAGGGACGGAGCAGTTCTTC
J: TRBJ2-1
size: NA
D: NA
V: TRBV3-1

CDR3: CSARSLLAGGAYEQYF
DNA: TGCAGTGCTAGATCTCTACTCGCGGGGGGCGCCTACGAGCAGTACTTC
J: TRBJ2-7
size: NA
D: TRBD2
V: TRBV20-1

CDR3: CASSFPLGGRPEFEQYF
DNA: TGTGCCAGCAGCTTCCCTTTAGGCGGGAGGCCAGAGTTCGAGCAGTACTTC
J: TRBJ2-7
size: NA
D: TRBD2
V: TRBV11-2

CDR3: CASGLGLGLAAEQFF
DNA: TGTGCCAGTGGTTTGGGCCTGGGACTAGCCGCTGAGCAGTTCTTC
J: TRBJ2-1
size: few
D: TRBD2
V: TRBV12-5

CDR3: CASSLRAGANTGELFF
DNA: TGTGCCAGCAGCTTACGAGCGGGGGCGAACACCGGGGAGCTGTTTTTT
J: TRBJ2-2
size: once
D: TRBD2
V: TRBV7-2

CDR3: CAISVPTRNEQFF
DNA: TGTGCCATCAGTGTCCCGACGAGGAATGAGCAGTTCTTC
J: TRBJ2-1
size: NA
D: NA
V: TRBV10-3

CDR3: CASSWENSGVETQYF
DNA: TGTGCCAGCAGCTGGGAAAACTCAGGGGTGGAGACCCAGTACTTC
J: TRBJ2-5
size: few
D: NA
V: TRBV5-5

CDR3: CASSLREVNTEAFF
DNA: TGTGCCAGCAGTTTAAGGGAAGTGAACACTGAAGCTTTCTTT
J: TRBJ1-1
size: NA
D: NA
V: TRBV12-3/TRBV12-4

CDR3: CASSILAGAEQYF
DNA: TGTGCCAGCAGTATACTAGCGGGAGCCGAGCAGTACTTC
J: TRBJ2-7
size: few
D: TRBD2
V: TRBV14

CDR3: CASSLGTSGRSDEQFF
DNA: TGTGCCAGCAGCTTAGGGACTAGCGGGAGATCCGATGAGCAGTTCTTC
J: TRBJ2-1
size: NA
D: TRBD2
V: TRBV7-3

CDR3: CASSQDLGGGYTF
DNA: TGTGCCAGCAGCCAGGACCTGGGGGGCGGCTACACCTTC
J: TRBJ1-2
size: few
D: NA
V: TRBV25-1

CDR3: CASRPLQGYEQYF
DNA: TGCGCCAGCAGACCTCTACAGGGTTACGAGCAGTACTTC
J: TRBJ2-7
size: NA
D: NA
V: TRBV10-2

CDR3: CASSLGRGTLEQYF
DNA: TGTGCCAGCAGTTTAGGCAGGGGGACCCTCGAGCAGTACTTC
J: TRBJ2-7
size: few
D: TRBD1
V: TRBV27

CDR3: CASSLVDGLPLHF
DNA: TGCGCCAGCAGCTTGGTTGATGGTCTACCCCTCCACTTT
J: TRBJ1-6
size: NA
D: NA
V: TRBV5-1

CDR3: CSVGERAGSPYGYTF
DNA: TGCAGCGTTGGGGAGAGGGCAGGGAGTCCCTATGGCTACACCTTC
J: TRBJ1-2
size: NA
D: NA
V: TRBV29-1

CDR3: CASSSQTVTDTQYF
DNA: TGTGCCAGCAGCTCCCAAACAGTCACAGATACGCAGTATTTT
J: TRBJ2-3
size: NA
D: NA
V: TRBV7-9

CDR3: CATRGTSGNNEQFF
DNA: TGTGCCACCAGAGGGACTAGCGGAAACAATGAGCAGTTCTTC
J: TRBJ2-1
size: few
D: TRBD2
V: TRBV15

CDR3: CASSFPVGMNTEAFF
DNA: TGTGCCAGCAGCTTTCCAGTTGGAATGAACACTGAAGCTTTCTTT
J: TRBJ1-1
size: few
D: NA
V: TRBV7-8

CDR3: CASSPGGQGVFEQYF
DNA: TGTGCCAGCAGCCCAGGGGGACAGGGGGTTTTCGAGCAGTACTTC
J: TRBJ2-7
size: few
D: TRBD1
V: TRBV12-3/TRBV12-4

CDR3: CASRAGTTYEQYF
DNA: TGCGCCAGCAGAGCGGGGACCACCTACGAGCAGTACTTC
J: TRBJ2-7
size: NA
D: TRBD2
V: TRBV5-1

CDR3: CSARAVTGDYEQYF
DNA: TGCAGTGCTAGGGCGGTTACGGGGGACTACGAGCAGTACTTC
J: TRBJ2-7
size: few
D: NA
V: TRBV20-1

CDR3: CASSQGLAGAQETQYF
DNA: TGCGCCAGCAGCCAAGGGCTAGCGGGGGCCCAAGAGACCCAGTACTTC
J: TRBJ2-5
size: many
D: TRBD2
V: TRBV4-3

CDR3: CASLNRDSPDTQYF
DNA: TGTGCCAGCCTTAACCGGGACAGTCCAGATACGCAGTATTTT
J: TRBJ2-3
size: few
D: TRBD1
V: TRBV6-2/TRBV6-3

CDR3: CSARAGGSYEQYF
DNA: TGCAGCGCCCGAGCGGGGGGCTCCTACGAGCAGTACTTC
J: TRBJ2-7
size: few
D: TRBD2
V: TRBV29-1

CDR3: CASSPSRDRGGDYGYTF
DNA: TGTGCCAGCAGCCCGTCCCGGGACAGGGGAGGAGACTATGGCTACACCTTC
J: TRBJ1-2
size: NA
D: TRBD1
V: TRBV3-1

CDR3: CASSLPGTGELFF
DNA: TGTGCCAGCAGCTTACCAGGGACCGGGGAGCTGTTTTTT
J: TRBJ2-2
size: few
D: NA
V: TRBV11-3

CDR3: CSAIGLETQYF
DNA: TGCAGTGCTATAGGCCTGGAGACCCAGTACTTC
J: TRBJ2-5
size: few
D: NA
V: TRBV20-1

CDR3: CASSQGYSTQETQYF
DNA: TGTGCCAGCAGCCAGGGATATTCGACCCAAGAGACCCAGTACTTC
J: TRBJ2-5
size: NA
D: NA
V: TRBV3-1

CDR3: CASSQETKTQNTGELFF
DNA: TGCGCCAGCAGCCAAGAGACAAAGACACAGAACACCGGGGAGCTGTTTTTT
J: TRBJ2-2
size: NA
D: NA
V: TRBV4-1

CDR3: CASSLVVSTGTGELFF
DNA: TGCGCCAGCAGCTTGGTTGTTTCGACCGGCACCGGGGAGCTGTTTTTT
J: TRBJ2-2
size: NA
D: NA
V: TRBV5-1

CDR3: CSVNPGQGFAGELFF
DNA: TGCAGCGTGAATCCGGGACAGGGGTTCGCCGGGGAGCTGTTTTTT
J: TRBJ2-2
size: few
D: TRBD1
V: TRBV29-1